The entry below describes one T cell receptor (beta chain). Antigen unknown. The data belong to a study of T-cell memory formation after mild COVID-19. Study-level findings and limits: In pre-infection memory, a portion of responding clones appeared, which suggested that cross-reactive memory joined.

UMIs and sample barcodes were carried by the TCR alpha and TCR beta cDNA libraries that 5'RACE produced using constant-segment primers. TCRdb processed the 5' RACE reads anew with MiXCR; each CDR3 protein has one entry. There are 500,000 to 650,000 distinct CDR3 sequences in the sample; less than 25% occur only once, and about 8.7% lies in the top ten. The clonotype comes from an adult woman who had mild COVID-19 (a few samples of this study predate the infection). Cell type and time point are not known. Material: PBMCs or a T cell subset sorted from them (not recorded which).

CDR3 bases: TGTGCCAGCAGTTCTGGCGACAGGGATTCAGAGACCCAGTACTTC. The encoded protein is CASSSGDRDSETQYF. V and J are TRBV12-3 or TRBV12-4 and TRBJ2-5; 7 bases are a match to TRBD1. V was pared by 4 bases and J by 4 bases, with 9 bases of the junction left unmatched. The CDR3 consists of 15 residues.